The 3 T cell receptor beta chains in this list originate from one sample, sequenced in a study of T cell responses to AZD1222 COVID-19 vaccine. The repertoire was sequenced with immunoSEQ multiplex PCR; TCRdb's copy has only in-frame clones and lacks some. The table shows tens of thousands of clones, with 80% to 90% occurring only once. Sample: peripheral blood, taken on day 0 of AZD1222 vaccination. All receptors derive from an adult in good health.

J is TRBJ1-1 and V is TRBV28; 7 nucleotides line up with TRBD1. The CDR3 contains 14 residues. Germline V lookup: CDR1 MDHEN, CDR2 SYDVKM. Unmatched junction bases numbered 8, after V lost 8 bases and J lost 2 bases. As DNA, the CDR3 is TGTGCCAGCCTGCCAGGGGGGCATAACACTGAAGCTTTCTTT. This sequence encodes CASLPGGHNTEAFF.

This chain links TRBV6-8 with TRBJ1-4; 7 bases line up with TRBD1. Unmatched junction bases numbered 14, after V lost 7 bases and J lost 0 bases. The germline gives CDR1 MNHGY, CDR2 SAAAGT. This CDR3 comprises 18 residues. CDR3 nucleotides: TGTGCCAGCAACCCGACAGGGAAGATGGATTCAACTAATGAAAAACTGTTTTTT. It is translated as CASNPTGKMDSTNEKLFF.

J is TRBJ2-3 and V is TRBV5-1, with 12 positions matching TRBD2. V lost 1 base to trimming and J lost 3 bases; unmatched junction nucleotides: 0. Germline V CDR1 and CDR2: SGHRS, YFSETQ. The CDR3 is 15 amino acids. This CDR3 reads CASSLTSGRTDTQYF. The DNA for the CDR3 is TGCGCCAGCAGCTTGACTAGCGGGAGGACAGATACGCAGTATTTT.